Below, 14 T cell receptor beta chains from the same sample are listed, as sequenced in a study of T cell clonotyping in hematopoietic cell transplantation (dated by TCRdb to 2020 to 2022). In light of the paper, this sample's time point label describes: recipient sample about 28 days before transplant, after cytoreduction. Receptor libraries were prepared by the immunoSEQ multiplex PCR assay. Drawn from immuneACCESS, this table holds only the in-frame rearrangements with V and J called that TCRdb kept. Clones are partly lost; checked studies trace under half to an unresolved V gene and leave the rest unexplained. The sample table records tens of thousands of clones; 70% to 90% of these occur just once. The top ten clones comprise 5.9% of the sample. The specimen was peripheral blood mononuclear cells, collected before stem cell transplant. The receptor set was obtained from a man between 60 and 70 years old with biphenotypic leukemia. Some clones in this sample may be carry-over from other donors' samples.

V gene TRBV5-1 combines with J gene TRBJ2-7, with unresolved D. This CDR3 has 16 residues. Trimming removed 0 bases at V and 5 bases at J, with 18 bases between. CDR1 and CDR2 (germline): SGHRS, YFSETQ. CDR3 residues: CASSLGQTETVDEQYF. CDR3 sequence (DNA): TGCGCCAGCAGCTTGGGCCAGACCGAGACGGTCGACGAGCAGTACTTC.

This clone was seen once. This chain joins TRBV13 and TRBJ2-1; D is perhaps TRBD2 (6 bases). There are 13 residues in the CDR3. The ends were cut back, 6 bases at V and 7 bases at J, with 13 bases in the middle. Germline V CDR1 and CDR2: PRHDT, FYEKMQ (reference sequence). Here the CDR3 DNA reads TGTGCCAGCAGTCACGGTAGCGGAAATGAGCAGTTCTTC. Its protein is CASSHGSGNEQFF.

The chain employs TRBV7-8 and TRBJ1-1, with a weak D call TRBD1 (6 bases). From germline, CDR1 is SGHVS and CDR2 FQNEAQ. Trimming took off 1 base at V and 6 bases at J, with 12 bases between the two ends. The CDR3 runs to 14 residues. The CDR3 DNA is TGTGCCAGCAGCTTAGTGGGGGCCGCGCCTGAAGCTTTCTTT. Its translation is CASSLVGAAPEAFF.

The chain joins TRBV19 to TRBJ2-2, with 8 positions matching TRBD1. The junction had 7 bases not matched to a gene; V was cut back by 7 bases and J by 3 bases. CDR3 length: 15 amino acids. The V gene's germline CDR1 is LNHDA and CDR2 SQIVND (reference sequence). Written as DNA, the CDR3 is TGTGCCAGTAACCCTCAGGGGGCGCACACCGGGGAGCTGTTTTTT. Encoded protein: CASNPQGAHTGELFF. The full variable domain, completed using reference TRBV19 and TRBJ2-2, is DGGITQSPKYLFRKEGQNVTLSCEQNLNHDAMYWYRQDPGQGLRLIYYSQIVNDFQKGDIAEGYSVSREKKESFPLTVTSAQKNPTAFYLCASNPQGAHTGELFFGEGSRLTVL.

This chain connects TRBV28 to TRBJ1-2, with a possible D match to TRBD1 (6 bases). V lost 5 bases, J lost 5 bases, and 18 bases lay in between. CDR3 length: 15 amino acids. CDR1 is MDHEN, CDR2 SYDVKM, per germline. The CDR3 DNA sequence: TGTGCCAGCAGTGAGACGGACAGCGTTAATTATGGCTACACCTTC. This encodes CASSETDSVNYGYTF.

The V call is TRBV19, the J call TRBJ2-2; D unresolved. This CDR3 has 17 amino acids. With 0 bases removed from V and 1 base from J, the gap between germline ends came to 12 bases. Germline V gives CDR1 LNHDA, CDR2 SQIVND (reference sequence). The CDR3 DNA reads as TGTGCCAGTAGTATAGATCAACCAGCTGTGAACACCGGGGAGCTGTTTTTT. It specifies CASSIDQPAVNTGELFF. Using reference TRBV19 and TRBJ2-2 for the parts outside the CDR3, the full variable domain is DGGITQSPKYLFRKEGQNVTLSCEQNLNHDAMYWYRQDPGQGLRLIYYSQIVNDFQKGDIAEGYSVSREKKESFPLTVTSAQKNPTAFYLCASSIDQPAVNTGELFFGEGSRLTVL.

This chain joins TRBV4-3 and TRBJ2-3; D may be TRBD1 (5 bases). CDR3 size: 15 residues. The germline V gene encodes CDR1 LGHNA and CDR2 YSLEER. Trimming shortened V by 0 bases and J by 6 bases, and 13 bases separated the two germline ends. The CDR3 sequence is CASSQDRVQGDTQYF. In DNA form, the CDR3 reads TGCGCCAGCAGCCAAGATCGGGTGCAGGGTGATACGCAGTATTTT.

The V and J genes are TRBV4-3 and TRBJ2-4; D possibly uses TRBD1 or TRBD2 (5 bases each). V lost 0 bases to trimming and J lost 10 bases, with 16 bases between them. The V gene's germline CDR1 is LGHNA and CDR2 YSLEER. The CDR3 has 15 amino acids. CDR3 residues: CASSQDSGVRGIQYF. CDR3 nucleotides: TGCGCCAGCAGCCAAGACTCTGGTGTGAGGGGTATTCAGTACTTC.

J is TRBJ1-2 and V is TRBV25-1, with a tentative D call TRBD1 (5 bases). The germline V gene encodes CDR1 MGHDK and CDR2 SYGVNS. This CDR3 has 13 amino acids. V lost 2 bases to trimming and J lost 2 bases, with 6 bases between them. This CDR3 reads CASSETGNYGYTF. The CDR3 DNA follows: TGTGCCAGCAGTGAAACAGGAAACTATGGCTACACCTTC.

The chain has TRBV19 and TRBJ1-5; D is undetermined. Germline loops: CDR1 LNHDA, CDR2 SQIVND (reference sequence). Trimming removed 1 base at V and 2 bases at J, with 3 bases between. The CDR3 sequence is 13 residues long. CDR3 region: CASSIAGNQPQHF. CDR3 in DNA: TGTGCCAGTAGTATAGCTGGCAATCAGCCCCAGCATTTT.

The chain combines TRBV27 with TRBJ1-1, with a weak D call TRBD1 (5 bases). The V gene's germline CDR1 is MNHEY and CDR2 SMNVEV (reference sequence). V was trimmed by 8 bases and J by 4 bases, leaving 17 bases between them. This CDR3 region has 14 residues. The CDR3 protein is CASSLGDPGTEAFF. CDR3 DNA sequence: TGTGCCAGCTCCCTTGGGGACCCAGGCACTGAAGCTTTCTTT.

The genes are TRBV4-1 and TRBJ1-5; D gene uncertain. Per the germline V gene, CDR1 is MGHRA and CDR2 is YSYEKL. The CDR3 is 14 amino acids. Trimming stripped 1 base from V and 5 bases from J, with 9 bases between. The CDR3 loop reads CASSQGRMDQPQHF. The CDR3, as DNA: TGCGCCAGCAGCCAAGGGCGCATGGATCAGCCCCAGCATTTT.

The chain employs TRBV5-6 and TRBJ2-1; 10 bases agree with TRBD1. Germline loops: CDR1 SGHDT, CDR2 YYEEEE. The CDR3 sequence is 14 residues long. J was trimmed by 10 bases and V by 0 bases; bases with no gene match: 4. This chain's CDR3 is CASSLGLTGGEQFF. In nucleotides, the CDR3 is TGTGCCAGCAGCTTGGGGTTGACAGGGGGCGAGCAGTTCTTC.

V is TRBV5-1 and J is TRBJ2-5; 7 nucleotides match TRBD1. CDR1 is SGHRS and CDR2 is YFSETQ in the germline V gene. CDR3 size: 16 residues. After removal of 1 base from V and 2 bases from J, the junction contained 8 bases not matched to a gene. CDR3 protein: CASSLLSQGQQETQYF. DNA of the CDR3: TGCGCCAGCAGCTTGCTATCACAGGGGCAGCAAGAGACCCAGTACTTC.